The 7 T cell receptor beta chains given below trace back to one sample, sequenced in a study of blood T cell repertoires in COVID-19. Sequenced by immunoSEQ multiplex PCR; TCRdb stores in-frame clones only, minus some. Found here are around 300,000 clones, around 86% of them singletons; the top ten hold about 2.7%. The material sequenced was PBMCs or T cells enriched from blood (not recorded which). The receptor set was obtained from a woman under 30 who had recovered from COVID-19.

The chain joins TRBV28 to TRBJ1-4; perhaps TRBD1 as D (5 bases). V dropped 3 bases and J dropped 7 bases, with 9 bases sitting between them. The CDR3 loop spans 13 amino acids. Germline loops: CDR1 MDHEN, CDR2 SYDVKM. CDR3 coding DNA: TGTGCCAGCAGTTTTGTGACAGCTGAAAAACTGTTTTTT. Translation gives CASSFVTAEKLFF.

V gene TRBV10-3 combines with J gene TRBJ1-1; D is uncertain. CDR1 is ENHRY, CDR2 SYGVKD, per germline. The V end lost 3 bases, the J end lost 1 base, and 3 bases lay between the germline ends. The CDR3 sequence is 12 residues long. The CDR3 reads CAISEQNTEAFF. The CDR3 DNA sequence: TGTGCCATCAGTGAACAGAACACTGAAGCTTTCTTT.

The rearrangement joins TRBV15 to TRBJ2-5; 8 positions agree with TRBD2. CDR3 length: 18 residues. Germline CDR1 LNHNV, CDR2 YYDKDF (reference sequence). V dropped 5 bases and J dropped 5; count of bases not matched to a gene: 19. CDR3 loop: CATSGGQNNRGGRETQYF. The CDR3 bases are TGTGCCACCAGCGGAGGGCAGAACAATCGGGGGGGCAGGGAGACCCAGTACTTC.

This sequence joins TRBV7-2 and TRBJ2-7; D might be TRBD1 (5 bases). The CDR3 is made up of 14 amino acids. V lost 5 bases to trimming and J lost 0 bases, with 11 bases between them. CDR1 is SGHTA and CDR2 is FQGNSA in the germline V gene. The DNA for the CDR3 is TGTGCCAGCAGCCTTGACAGACCCTCCTACGAGCAGTACTTC. Translating gives CASSLDRPSYEQYF.

This clone was found a few times. The chain has TRBV2 and TRBJ1-5, with 10 positions matching TRBD1. The CDR3 contains 14 residues. Unmatched junction bases numbered 2, after V lost 4 bases and J lost 5 bases. The germline gives CDR1 SNHLY, CDR2 FYNNEI. DNA for the CDR3: TGTGCCAGCAGTGGGGGGACAGGGGATCAGCCCCAGCATTTT. It specifies CASSGGTGDQPQHF.

The rearrangement uses TRBV19 and TRBJ1-5; D might be TRBD1 (6 bases). Germline lookup yields CDR1 LNHDA and CDR2 SQIVND (reference sequence). V was cut by 8 bases and J by 3 bases, with 14 bases left in between. This CDR3 region has 14 residues. CDR3 in amino acids: CASGGTSLNQPQHF. CDR3 DNA: TGTGCCAGTGGGGGCACCTCACTCAATCAGCCCCAGCATTTT. Full variable domain (missing parts from reference TRBV19 and TRBJ1-5): DGGITQSPKYLFRKEGQNVTLSCEQNLNHDAMYWYRQDPGQGLRLIYYSQIVNDFQKGDIAEGYSVSREKKESFPLTVTSAQKNPTAFYLCASGGTSLNQPQHFGDGTRLSIL.

The chain links TRBV30 to TRBJ1-2; TRBD1 matches 9 bases. This CDR3 spans 13 amino acids. The V and J ends lost 2 bases and 8 bases, in that order; junction bases with no gene match: 6. CDR1 and CDR2 (germline): GTSNPN, SVGIG (reference sequence). The CDR3 DNA reads TGTGCCTGGAGTCCGGGACAGGGCGGAGGCTACACCTTC. This encodes CAWSPGQGGGYTF.